These 17 T cell receptor beta chains were sequenced from one sample in a study of OX40 agonist ivuxolimab in advanced cancers. Assay: immunoSEQ multiplex PCR; the TCRdb copy retains only in-frame clones and omits some. The data show tens of thousands of clones, with about nine tenths seen just once and about 0.2% held by the top ten. The source material was CD4+ or CD8+ T cells sorted from blood, sampled in a trial of the OX40 agonist ivuxolimab. The receptors stem from an adult with an advanced solid tumor such as melanoma, head and neck, liver or kidney cancer.

A note on this clone: The same CDR3 is also encoded by other DNA sequences in this sample. The rearrangement links TRBV15 to TRBJ1-4, with D perhaps matching TRBD1 (6 bases). Trimming took 3 bases from V and 3 from J, leaving 11 bases between them. Germline V CDR1 and CDR2: LNHNV, YYDKDF (reference sequence). The CDR3 runs 15 residues. The CDR3 sequence is CATSSPGHPNEKLFF. CDR3 nucleotide sequence: TGTGCCACCAGCAGCCCGGGACACCCTAATGAAAAACTGTTTTTT.

The chain couples TRBV29-1 to TRBJ1-2; 7 bases line up with TRBD1. The CDR3 contains 11 residues. V lost 7 bases, J lost 7 bases, and 6 bases stayed unmatched. Germline values: CDR1 SQVTM, CDR2 ANQGSEA. The CDR3 nucleotides read TGCAGCGGTGGACAGGTTGGTGGCTACACCTTC. Translation gives CSGGQVGGYTF.

The chain links TRBV19 to TRBJ2-3; no firm D call. This CDR3 has 13 residues. Trimming took off 3 bases at V and 6 bases at J, with 10 bases between the two ends. Germline V gene sequence: CDR1 LNHDA, CDR2 SQIVND (reference sequence). This CDR3 is CASSINKKDTQYF. The CDR3 DNA is TGTGCCAGTAGTATTAACAAGAAGGATACGCAGTATTTT.

The rearrangement joins TRBV20-1 to TRBJ2-7; no clear D. The CDR3 is made up of 11 amino acids. V dropped 1 base and J dropped 4 bases, with 5 bases sitting between them. Germline values: CDR1 DFQATT, CDR2 SNEGSKA (reference sequence). CDR3 bases: TGCAGTGCTAGAGGCGAGTACGAGCAGTACTTC. It specifies CSARGEYEQYF.

J is TRBJ2-3 and V is TRBV2; a weak D match, TRBD2 (6 bases). CDR1 is SNHLY, CDR2 FYNNEI, per germline. V was pared by 6 bases and J by 2 bases, with 15 bases between. The CDR3 loop spans 15 amino acids. CDR3 nucleotides: TGTGCCAGCAGAAAGGAGGGACTTCACACAGATACGCAGTATTTT. It encodes CASRKEGLHTDTQYF.

This clone was seen a single time. V is TRBV5-1 and J is TRBJ1-2; 7 nucleotides match TRBD1. Germline trimming cut 5 bases from V and 1 base from J; bases unmatched to any gene: 11. CDR3 length equals 16 residues. Germline CDR1 is SGHRS and CDR2 is YFSETQ. The CDR3 region is CASSRTGDKGNYGYTF. The CDR3 coding sequence is TGCGCCAGCAGTCGCACAGGGGATAAGGGTAACTATGGCTACACCTTC.

V and J are TRBV6-6 and TRBJ1-2; D possibly corresponds to TRBD1 (6 bases). Germline lookup yields CDR1 MNHNY and CDR2 SVGAGI (reference sequence). Trimming removed 0 bases from V and 2 bases from J, with 7 bases in between. CDR3 length: 14 residues. CDR3 sequence (DNA): TGTGCCAGCAGTTACTCGGACAGAAACTATGGCTACACCTTC. Its protein product is CASSYSDRNYGYTF.

The chain has TRBV19 and TRBJ2-7; 8 bases agree with TRBD2. Germline CDR1 is LNHDA and CDR2 is SQIVND (reference sequence). This CDR3 is built from 13 residues. The ends lost 5 bases at V and 3 bases at J; junction bases unmatched: 3. DNA of the CDR3: TGTGCCAGTAGTGTGGGACTAGACTACGAGCAGTACTTC. It yields the protein CASSVGLDYEQYF. Combining the CDR3 with reference TRBV19 and TRBJ2-7 gives the whole variable domain DGGITQSPKYLFRKEGQNVTLSCEQNLNHDAMYWYRQDPGQGLRLIYYSQIVNDFQKGDIAEGYSVSREKKESFPLTVTSAQKNPTAFYLCASSVGLDYEQYFGPGTRLTVT.

The rearrangement uses TRBV5-1 and TRBJ2-5, with TRBD1 matching over 8 bases. The ends lost 3 bases at V and 5 bases at J; junction bases unmatched: 3. CDR1 is SGHRS and CDR2 is YFSETQ in the germline V gene. The CDR3 has 13 residues. This CDR3 is CASSSGGDETQYF. CDR3 bases: TGCGCCAGCAGCTCAGGGGGCGATGAGACCCAGTACTTC.

This clone has a single count. The chain links TRBV9 to TRBJ1-2; the D is unclear. Germline CDR1 reads SGDLS; CDR2 reads YYNGEE. The CDR3 totals 15 residues. V lost 0 bases and J lost 4, with 13 bases in between. The CDR3 DNA reads as TGTGCCAGCAGCGTAGGGGGTGGACCCGCCTATGGCTACACCTTC. Protein sequence: CASSVGGGPAYGYTF.

The chain has TRBV6-5 and TRBJ2-2, with 7 bases that match TRBD1. Per germline, CDR1 MNHEY and CDR2 SVGAGI. The CDR3 spans 15 residues. V was clipped by 5 bases and J by 2 bases; unmatched bases: 5. The CDR3 DNA follows: TGTGCCAGCAGTCTTACAGGGGCTAACACCGGGGAGCTGTTTTTT. Residues: CASSLTGANTGELFF.

J is TRBJ1-5 and V is TRBV27; D is ambiguous. Trimming left V 3 bases short and J 6 bases short, with 12 bases between. CDR1 is MNHEY and CDR2 is SMNVEV in the germline V gene (reference sequence). CDR3 length equals 14 residues. CDR3 coding DNA: TGTGCCAGCAGTTTTGGAGGTGCTTCTCAGCCCCAGCATTTT. Translated: CASSFGGASQPQHF.

Here the CDR3 reads CASTEGGGPYEQYF. As DNA, the CDR3 is TGCGCCAGCACCGAAGGGGGGGGTCCCTACGAGCAGTACTTC. The chain joins TRBV5-1 to TRBJ2-7, with D possibly TRBD2 on 7 matching bases. The V and J ends lost 6 bases and 2 bases respectively, with 15 bases between them. The CDR3 spans 14 residues. The germline V gene has CDR1 SGHRS and CDR2 YFSETQ.

This chain links TRBV19 with TRBJ2-1; D is uncertain. This CDR3 spans 12 amino acids. V was clipped by 3 bases and J by 6 bases, with 6 bases between them. CDR1 is LNHDA, CDR2 SQIVND, per germline (reference sequence). CDR3 sequence (DNA): TGTGCCAGTAGTATTCACGGCAATGAGCAGTTCTTC. This gives the protein CASSIHGNEQFF. Complete variable domain (other parts from reference TRBV19 and TRBJ2-1): DGGITQSPKYLFRKEGQNVTLSCEQNLNHDAMYWYRQDPGQGLRLIYYSQIVNDFQKGDIAEGYSVSREKKESFPLTVTSAQKNPTAFYLCASSIHGNEQFFGPGTRLTVL.

As regards this clone: Germline is not matched at one junction end, which may reflect a read error. CDR3 in DNA: TGTGCCACCAGTGGTCGAGAGACCCAGTACTTC. It specifies CATSGRETQYF. V is TRBV6-6 and J is TRBJ2-5; the D is unclear. The CDR3 runs to 11 residues. Germline V gene data show CDR1 as MNHNY and CDR2 as SVGAGI (reference sequence).

The chain combines TRBV6-1 with TRBJ1-6, with D hard to call. The V and J ends lost 2 bases and 0 bases respectively, with 14 bases between them. The CDR3 totals 18 residues. The germline V gene encodes CDR1 MNHNS and CDR2 SASEGT. The CDR3 reads CASSESWRGSSYNSPLHF. CDR3 sequence (DNA): TGTGCCAGCAGTGAAAGCTGGAGAGGGAGCTCCTATAATTCACCCCTCCACTTT.

Remarks on this clone: The same CDR3 arises from other DNA sequences in this sample as well. The gene calls are TRBV2 and TRBJ2-5; D may be TRBD2 (6 bases). V was trimmed by 6 bases and J by 1 base, leaving 9 bases between them. CDR1 and CDR2 from the germline V gene are SNHLY and FYNNEI. The CDR3 sequence is 13 residues long. The CDR3 here is CASRRGLQETQYF. The CDR3 bases are TGTGCCAGCAGGCGGGGACTCCAAGAGACCCAGTACTTC. Full variable domain (outside the CDR3, taken from reference TRBV2 and TRBJ2-5): EPEVTQTPSHQVTQMGQEVILRCVPISNHLYFYWYRQILGQKVEFLVSFYNNEISEKSEIFDDQFSVERPDGSNFTLKIRSTKLEDSAMYFCASRRGLQETQYFGPGTRLLVL.